What follows are 11 T cell receptor beta chains derived from one specimen sequenced in a study of T-cell reconstitution after alpha-beta-depleted transplantation in children. Construction of the TCRbeta library involved unique molecular identifiers. Via MiXCR, TCRdb re-called the PCR reads, giving one row per CDR3 protein. The profile shows around 480,000 distinct CDR3 sequences, approximately 29% of them singletons. Specimen: PBMCs from the stem cell graft donor, collected from the stem cell graft. The receptors were gathered from a human donor who donated a stem cell graft to a child with aplastic anemia.

CDR3 sequence (DNA): TGCGCCAGCAGTGAGTCGGTACTCACGGGAGGGCTGTTTTTT. Translation: CASSESVLTGGLFF. The chain recombines TRBV10-2 with TRBJ2-2, with 7 bases identical to TRBD2. Trimming removed 0 bases from V and 13 bases from J; junction bases left unmatched: 8. The germline gives CDR1 WSHSY, CDR2 SAAADI. The length of the CDR3 is 14 residues.

This clonotype was counted only a few times. This sequence joins TRBV18 and TRBJ2-7; the D gene is possibly TRBD2 (7 bases). From germline, CDR1 is KGHSH and CDR2 LQKENI. Trimming removed 4 bases from V and 4 bases from J, with 17 bases in between. There are 15 residues in the CDR3. The CDR3 nucleotides are TGTGCCAGCTCACTGGGGGCTAGCGGAGGGTACGAGCAGTACGTC. Translating it yields CASSLGASGGYEQYV.

The rearrangement uses TRBV20-1 and TRBJ1-5, with no clear D. This CDR3 contains 12 residues. Germline CDR1 and CDR2: DFQATT and SNEGSKA (reference sequence). The CDR3 bases are TGCAGCGCGGGTAGACGCAATCAGCCCCAGCATTTT. Translation: CSAGRRNQPQHF.

A few counts support this clonotype. The chain has TRBV20-1 and TRBJ2-1, with 14 bases that match TRBD2. Germline trimming cut 3 bases from V and 6 bases from J; bases unmatched to any gene: 4. The CDR3 contains 15 residues. Germline V gene lookup returns CDR1 DFQATT and CDR2 SNEGSKA (reference sequence). The DNA of the CDR3 is TGCAGTGCTAGTGGGACTAGCGGGGGAACCAATGAGCAGTTCTTC. Its protein product is CSASGTSGGTNEQFF.

This clonotype was counted a few times. J is TRBJ2-5 and V is TRBV7-9, with D perhaps TRBD2 (6 bases). This CDR3 spans 13 amino acids. With 4 bases removed from V and 2 bases from J, the gap between germline ends came to 8 bases. CDR1 is SEHNR, CDR2 FQNEAQ, per germline (reference sequence). The CDR3 here is CASSSRGQETQYF. In DNA, the CDR3 is TGTGCCAGCAGCTCTCGGGGGCAAGAGACCCAGTACTTC.

The chain recombines TRBV12-3 or TRBV12-4 with TRBJ1-2, with D possibly matching TRBD1 (6 bases). V shed 5 bases and J shed 8 bases, with 18 bases lying between them. The CDR3 loop spans 14 amino acids. CDR3 sequence reads: CASSARVSGGGYTF. DNA for the CDR3: TGTGCCAGCAGTGCCCGCGTATCTGGGGGCGGCTACACCTTC.

The V and J genes are TRBV12-3 or TRBV12-4 and TRBJ1-6; D is undetermined. Trimming left V 3 bases short and J 10 bases short, with 13 bases between. The CDR3 consists of 14 residues. The CDR3 loop is CASSFMLSKSPLHF. In DNA, the CDR3 is TGTGCCAGCAGTTTTATGCTATCTAAGTCACCCCTCCACTTT.

This clonotype turned up a few times. The rearrangement joins TRBV7-2 to TRBJ2-2; 8 nucleotides match TRBD1. The trim removed 0 bases at V and 4 bases at J, leaving 7 bases unmatched. This CDR3 region has 17 residues. From germline, CDR1 is SGHTA and CDR2 FQGNSA. The CDR3 sequence is CASSLAYRGSITGELFF. The CDR3 DNA sequence: TGTGCCAGCAGCTTAGCGTACAGGGGGTCGATCACCGGGGAGCTGTTTTTT.

This clonotype was observed a few times. V and J are TRBV29-1 and TRBJ2-3; 15 bases fit TRBD2. Unmatched junction bases numbered 8, after V lost 6 bases and J lost 4 bases. This CDR3 contains 16 residues. Germline V CDR1 and CDR2: SQVTM, ANQGSEA. As DNA, the CDR3 is TGCAGCGTCGCCTGGACTAGCGGGAGGGTCGCAGATACGCAGTATTTT. It translates to CSVAWTSGRVADTQYF.

In its sample, this clonotype was seen a few times. This chain joins TRBV19 and TRBJ1-6, with D unresolved. V was cut by 8 bases and J by 0 bases, with 8 bases left in between. Germline V gives CDR1 LNHDA, CDR2 SQIVND (reference sequence). The CDR3 runs to 14 residues. CDR3 nucleotide sequence: TGTGCCAGTTGCCCGAGCTCCTATAATTCACCCCTCCACTTT. It translates to CASCPSSYNSPLHF.

J is TRBJ2-1 and V is TRBV9; the D gene is possibly TRBD2 (6 bases). Deletions cut 0 bases from V and 3 bases from J, with 13 bases between. The germline CDR1 and CDR2 sequences are SGDLS and YYNGEE. The CDR3 spans 16 residues. CDR3 in DNA: TGTGCCAGCAGCGTAGGAGGGACTGGCTTCTACAATGAGCAGTTCTTC. This codes for CASSVGGTGFYNEQFF.